The 28 T cell receptor beta chains given below trace back to one sample, sequenced in a study of shared clonotypes between healthy human individuals. Method: immunoSEQ multiplex PCR; TCRdb's copy keeps in-frame clones and lacks some. The data hold about 2.3 million clones, with more than 80% observed a single time. The specimen was naive CD4+ T cells from PBMCs. This sample's subset: CD45RA+ positively selected. Every receptor here comes from a man aged 18-30 years in good health. Some clones in this sample may be carry-over from other donors' samples.

The chain uses TRBV9 and TRBJ2-3; 11 bases align to TRBD1. CDR3 length equals 15 residues. From germline, CDR1 is SGDLS and CDR2 YYNGEE. The trim removed 6 bases at V and 3 bases at J, leaving 6 bases unmatched. The CDR3 region has the DNA TGTGCCAGCACCCCCGGGACAGGGGGTACAGATACGCAGTATTTT. Its translation: CASTPGTGGTDTQYF.

V usage is TRBV15 and J usage is TRBJ2-1; TRBD2 matches at 7 bases. The V gene end was trimmed by 2 bases and the J gene end by 8 bases; junction bases not matched to a gene: 9. Germline CDR1 is LNHNV and CDR2 is YYDKDF (reference sequence). This CDR3 has 15 residues. Written as DNA, the CDR3 is TGTGCCACCAGCAGACCCTTGGGGAGGGGTCATGAGCAGTTCTTC. Its translation is CATSRPLGRGHEQFF.

CDR3 bases: TGTGCCACCGAAATGCAACTCGGCACAGATACGCAGTATTTT. This encodes CATEMQLGTDTQYF. The chain uses TRBV2 and TRBJ2-3; no clear D. The CDR3 consists of 14 residues. V gave up 10 bases and J gave up 1 base, with 15 bases separating them. Germline V gene data show CDR1 as SNHLY and CDR2 as FYNNEI.

This chain joins TRBV28 and TRBJ1-3; D unresolved. CDR3 length equals 15 residues. Looked up from germline, CDR1 is MDHEN and CDR2 is SYDVKM. The V and J ends lost 2 bases and 4 bases respectively, with 12 bases between them. This chain's CDR3 is CASSLVVPGGNTIYF. The CDR3 region has the DNA TGTGCCAGCAGTTTAGTAGTGCCGGGGGGAAACACCATATATTTT.

This sequence joins TRBV5-1 and TRBJ2-5; a weak D match, TRBD1 (6 bases). Germline-derived CDR1 and CDR2 are SGHRS and YFSETQ. This CDR3 has 13 amino acids. Trimming stripped 0 bases from V and 7 bases from J, with 10 bases between. CDR3 sequence reads: CASSLDRAGTQYF. In DNA form, the CDR3 reads TGCGCCAGCAGCTTGGACAGGGCTGGGACCCAGTACTTC.

The V and J genes are TRBV28 and TRBJ1-1; TRBD1 matches 9 bases. Germline assignment: CDR1 MDHEN and CDR2 SYDVKM. Germline trimming cut 4 bases from V and 3 bases from J; bases unmatched to any gene: 9. The CDR3 length is 16 residues. CDR3: CASSSYPGTGYTEAFF. The DNA for the CDR3 is TGTGCCAGCAGTTCTTACCCCGGGACAGGGTACACTGAAGCTTTCTTT.

V is TRBV4-1 and J is TRBJ2-3; TRBD2 agrees at 10 bases. This CDR3 is 17 amino acids long. Germline lookup yields CDR1 MGHRA and CDR2 YSYEKL. V lost 4 bases to trimming and J lost 5 bases; unmatched junction nucleotides: 12. The CDR3 DNA reads as TGCGCCAGCAGCCGCGGAATAGCGGGAGGTTTTATAGATACGCAGTATTTT. Its protein product is CASSRGIAGGFIDTQYF.

J is TRBJ2-5 and V is TRBV5-1; TRBD2 matches at 9 bases. V dropped 0 bases and J dropped 5; count of bases not matched to a gene: 5. The CDR3 is made up of 15 amino acids. Germline loops: CDR1 SGHRS, CDR2 YFSETQ. The CDR3 loop is CASSLVAGGFETQYF. The CDR3 nucleotides read TGCGCCAGCAGCTTGGTTGCGGGAGGGTTCGAGACCCAGTACTTC.

This clone was counted once. The chain employs TRBV14 and TRBJ1-1; D remains unclear. Germline lookup yields CDR1 SGHDN and CDR2 FVKESK. The V and J ends lost 0 bases and 6 bases respectively, with 2 bases between them. CDR3 length equals 11 residues. Here the CDR3 DNA reads TGTGCCAGCAGCCAAGACGCTGAAGCTTTCTTT. Its translation: CASSQDAEAFF.

This sequence joins TRBV7-2 and TRBJ1-5, with 9 bases lining up with TRBD1. The CDR3 has 16 residues. V was pared by 5 bases and J by 5 bases, with 10 bases of the junction left unmatched. Germline V gene lookup returns CDR1 SGHTA and CDR2 FQGNSA. The CDR3 protein is CASSASTGGRDQPQHF. Here the CDR3 DNA reads TGTGCCAGCAGCGCGTCAACAGGGGGCAGGGATCAGCCCCAGCATTTT.

The V and J genes are TRBV5-1 and TRBJ1-1; D uncertain. Looked up from germline, CDR1 is SGHRS and CDR2 is YFSETQ. Trimming removed 0 bases from V and 5 bases from J, with 14 bases in between. This CDR3 contains 15 residues. For the CDR3, the DNA is TGCGCCAGCAGCTTGGCCGAGGCTAGGAGAACTGAAGCTTTCTTT. Its protein is CASSLAEARRTEAFF.

The rearrangement joins TRBV11-1 to TRBJ1-1; D is unclear. Trimming cost V 1 base and J 5 bases, with 2 bases left between them. This CDR3 has 11 residues. Germline CDR1 is SGHAT and CDR2 is FQDESV (reference sequence). CDR3 DNA sequence: TGTGCCAGCAGCTTAGAGACTGAAGCTTTCTTT. Translating it yields CASSLETEAFF.

The rearrangement joins TRBV5-4 to TRBJ2-7; TRBD1 matches 7 bases. This CDR3 has 14 residues. Germline lookup yields CDR1 SGHNT and CDR2 YYREEE (reference sequence). The V and J ends lost 3 bases and 2 bases, in that order; junction bases with no gene match: 5. The CDR3: CASSSTGSPYEQYF. CDR3 nucleotide sequence: TGTGCCAGCAGCTCGACAGGGTCCCCCTACGAGCAGTACTTC.

The chain uses TRBV27 and TRBJ2-1; no definite D call. This CDR3 contains 17 residues. With 3 bases removed from V and 0 bases from J, the gap between germline ends came to 15 bases. The germline V gene has CDR1 MNHEY and CDR2 SMNVEV (reference sequence). The CDR3 protein is CASSFPSGRSSYNEQFF. CDR3 in DNA: TGTGCCAGCAGTTTCCCCTCAGGAAGGAGCTCCTACAATGAGCAGTTCTTC.

This clone was picked up one time. J is TRBJ1-4 and V is TRBV4-1, with D perhaps matching TRBD1 (5 bases). The germline V gene has CDR1 MGHRA and CDR2 YSYEKL. This CDR3 is 14 amino acids long. V gave up 8 bases and J gave up 7 bases, with 17 bases separating them. The CDR3 sequence: CASAQVGRVEKLFF. The CDR3 DNA reads as TGCGCCAGCGCCCAGGTGGGCAGGGTTGAAAAACTGTTTTTT.

The chain employs TRBV7-2 and TRBJ2-3; the D gene is possibly TRBD2 (6 bases). Germline assignment: CDR1 SGHTA and CDR2 FQGNSA. The CDR3 consists of 15 residues. Trimming cost V 2 bases and J 1 base, with 10 bases left between them. The CDR3, as DNA: TGTGCCAGCAGCTTACTAGCGCTACGCACAGATACGCAGTATTTT. Translation: CASSLLALRTDTQYF.

Details on this clone: Different DNA sequences within this sample yield the same CDR3. The rearrangement links TRBV6-5 to TRBJ2-5; D might be TRBD1 (5 bases). Germline CDR1 MNHEY, CDR2 SVGAGI. There are 14 residues in the CDR3. Trimming took 0 bases from V and 2 from J, leaving 7 bases between them. The CDR3 DNA reads TGTGCCAGCAGTTACTCGAGACAGCAAGAGACCCAGTACTTC. It codes for CASSYSRQQETQYF.

A single count supports this clone. This chain uses TRBV7-3 with TRBJ2-3; D not certain. V was shortened by 0 bases and J by 6 bases, with 13 bases between the two germline ends. CDR3 length: 15 amino acids. Looked up from germline, CDR1 is SGHTA and CDR2 is FQGTGA. CDR3 sequence reads: CASSLTGMGSDTQYF. CDR3 DNA: TGTGCCAGCAGCTTAACGGGCATGGGATCGGATACGCAGTATTTT.

Comments on this clone: The same CDR3 can be traced to other DNA sequences in this sample. This chain connects TRBV19 to TRBJ1-2; possibly TRBD1 for D (6 bases). This CDR3 is 14 amino acids long. V shed 3 bases and J shed 2 bases, with 10 bases lying between them. Germline V lookup: CDR1 LNHDA, CDR2 SQIVND (reference sequence). The CDR3 nucleotides are TGTGCCAGTAGTATGGGACAATTGAACTATGGCTACACCTTC. Amino acids: CASSMGQLNYGYTF.

The rearrangement links TRBV10-3 to TRBJ2-7, with 9 bases fitting TRBD2. Germline values: CDR1 ENHRY, CDR2 SYGVKD. Trimming took 3 bases from V and 4 from J; bases not matched to a gene: 7. The length of the CDR3 is 15 residues. The CDR3 reads CAISEGREGIYEQYF. Here the CDR3 DNA reads TGTGCCATCAGTGAAGGGCGGGAGGGGATTTACGAGCAGTACTTC.

The chain joins TRBV6-6 to TRBJ1-1; D unresolved. Trimming cost V 6 bases and J 0 bases, with 8 bases left between them. The CDR3 spans 13 residues. Germline CDR1 reads MNHNY; CDR2 reads SVGAGI (reference sequence). This chain's CDR3 is CASSATVNTEAFF. The CDR3 DNA reads as TGTGCCAGCAGCGCGACGGTGAACACTGAAGCTTTCTTT.

This chain connects TRBV14 to TRBJ2-1, with D perhaps matching TRBD1 or TRBD2 (5 bases each). The CDR3 extends over 17 amino acids. V was trimmed by 2 bases and J by 0 bases, leaving 14 bases between them. The germline V gene has CDR1 SGHDN and CDR2 FVKESK. DNA for the CDR3: TGTGCCAGCAGCCAACGTGCTTGGGACCCCTCCTACAATGAGCAGTTCTTC. It specifies CASSQRAWDPSYNEQFF.

Comments on this clone: Other DNA sequences in the sample encode the same CDR3. The chain is built from TRBV7-3 and TRBJ1-2, with D possibly matching TRBD1 (6 bases). V lost 5 bases and J lost 5, with 12 bases in between. Looked up from germline, CDR1 is SGHTA and CDR2 is FQGTGA. The CDR3 loop spans 13 amino acids. Here the CDR3 reads CASSRGQGYGYTF. The DNA for the CDR3 is TGTGCCAGCAGCCGGGGACAAGGATATGGCTACACCTTC.

This clone has only a few counts. The chain links TRBV19 to TRBJ2-1; 8 bases are a match to TRBD2. From germline, CDR1 is LNHDA and CDR2 SQIVND (reference sequence). The CDR3 contains 17 residues. With 5 bases clipped from V and 5 bases from J, the junction kept 14 bases outside the gene matches. CDR3 nucleotides: TGTGCCAGTAGTCCATTAGCGGGGAGGTCGTGGGACAATGAGCAGTTCTTC. Residues: CASSPLAGRSWDNEQFF.

The chain uses TRBV14 and TRBJ2-7, with D maybe TRBD2 (6 bases). The CDR3 is 13 amino acids. CDR1 is SGHDN, CDR2 FVKESK, per germline. V gave up 4 bases and J gave up 5 bases, with 12 bases separating them. CDR3 bases: TGTGCCAGCAGCCCCTTGGGCGGGGACGAGCAGTACTTC. This codes for CASSPLGGDEQYF. The whole variable domain, filled in from reference TRBV14 and TRBJ2-7, reads EAGVTQFPSHSVIEKGQTVTLRCDPISGHDNLYWYRRVMGKEIKFLLHFVKESKQDESGMPNNRFLAERTGGTYSTLKVQPAELEDSGVYFCASSPLGGDEQYFGPGTRLTVT.

This sequence joins TRBV7-6 and TRBJ2-3, with TRBD2 matching over 12 bases. Germline V gives CDR1 SGHVS, CDR2 FNYEAQ. Trimming cost V 5 bases and J 4 bases; bases outside gene matches: 13. The CDR3 is 18 amino acids. The CDR3: CASSPGWASGRAPDTQYF. DNA of the CDR3: TGTGCCAGCAGCCCTGGTTGGGCTAGCGGGAGGGCCCCAGATACGCAGTATTTT.

The CDR3 region is CASSQARYNEQFF. In nucleotides, the CDR3 is TGCGCCAGCAGCCAAGCCAGGTACAATGAGCAGTTCTTC. J is TRBJ2-1 and V is TRBV4-3; the D is unclear. Germline CDR1 LGHNA, CDR2 YSLEER. The CDR3 totals 13 residues. Trimming cost V 1 base and J 4 bases, with 5 bases left between them.

To note about this clone: Within the sample, other DNA sequences also encode this same CDR3. The chain uses TRBV18 and TRBJ1-4; the D is unclear. The CDR3 is 15 amino acids. Germline V gene sequence: CDR1 KGHSH, CDR2 LQKENI. The V end lost 1 base, the J end lost 0 bases, and 6 bases lay between the germline ends. The CDR3 sequence is CASSPQGTTNEKLFF. Here the CDR3 DNA reads TGTGCCAGCTCACCACAGGGAACAACTAATGAAAAACTGTTTTTT.